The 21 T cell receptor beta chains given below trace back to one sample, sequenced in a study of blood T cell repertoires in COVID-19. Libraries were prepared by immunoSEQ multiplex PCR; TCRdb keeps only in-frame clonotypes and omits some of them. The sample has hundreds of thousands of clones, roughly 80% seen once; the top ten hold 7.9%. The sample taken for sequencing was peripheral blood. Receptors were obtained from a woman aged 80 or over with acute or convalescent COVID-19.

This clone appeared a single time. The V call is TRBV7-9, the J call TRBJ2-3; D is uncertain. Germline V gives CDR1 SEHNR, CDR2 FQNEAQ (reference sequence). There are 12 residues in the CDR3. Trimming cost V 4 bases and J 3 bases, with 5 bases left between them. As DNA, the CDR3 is TGTGCCAGCAGCTCGACAACAGATACGCAGTATTTT. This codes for CASSSTTDTQYF.

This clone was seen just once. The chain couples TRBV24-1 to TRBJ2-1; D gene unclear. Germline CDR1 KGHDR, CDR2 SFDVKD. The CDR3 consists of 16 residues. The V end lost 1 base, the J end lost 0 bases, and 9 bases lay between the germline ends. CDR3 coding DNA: TGTGCCACCAGTGATTTTGGCGGAAGCTCCTACAATGAGCAGTTCTTC. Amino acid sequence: CATSDFGGSSYNEQFF.

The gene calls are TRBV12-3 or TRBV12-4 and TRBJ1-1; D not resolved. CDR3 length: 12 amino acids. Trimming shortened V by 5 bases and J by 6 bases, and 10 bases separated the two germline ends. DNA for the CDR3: TGTGCCAGCAGTGCAACCAGCGCTGAAGCTTTCTTT. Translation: CASSATSAEAFF.

CDR3 in DNA: TGTGCCAGCAGTACGACTACTACAATGACGCAGTTCTTC. Translated, it gives CASSTTTTMTQFF. V gene TRBV6-6 combines with J gene TRBJ2-1; D is perhaps TRBD2 (5 bases). Trimming pared 5 bases from V and 12 bases from J, leaving 17 bases between. Germline values: CDR1 MNHNY, CDR2 SVGAGI (reference sequence). This CDR3 has 13 amino acids.

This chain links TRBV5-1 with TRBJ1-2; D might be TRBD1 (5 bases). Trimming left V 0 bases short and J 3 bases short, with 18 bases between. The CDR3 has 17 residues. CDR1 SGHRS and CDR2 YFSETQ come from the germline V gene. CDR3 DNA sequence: TGCGCCAGCAGCTTGGGTCCCCACGGGGGGGAAGACTATGGCTACACCTTC. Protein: CASSLGPHGGEDYGYTF.

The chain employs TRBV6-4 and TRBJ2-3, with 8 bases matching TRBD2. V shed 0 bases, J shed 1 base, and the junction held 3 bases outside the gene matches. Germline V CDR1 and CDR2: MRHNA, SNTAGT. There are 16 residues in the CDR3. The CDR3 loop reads CASSDSGTRGTDTQYF. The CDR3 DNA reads TGTGCCAGCAGTGACTCAGGGACTAGGGGCACAGATACGCAGTATTTT.

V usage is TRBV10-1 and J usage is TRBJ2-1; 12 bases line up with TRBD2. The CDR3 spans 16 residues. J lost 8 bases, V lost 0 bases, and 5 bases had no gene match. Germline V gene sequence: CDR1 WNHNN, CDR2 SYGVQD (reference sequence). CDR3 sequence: CASSESTGLAGHEQFF. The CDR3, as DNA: TGCGCCAGCAGTGAGTCGACAGGACTAGCGGGACATGAGCAGTTCTTC.

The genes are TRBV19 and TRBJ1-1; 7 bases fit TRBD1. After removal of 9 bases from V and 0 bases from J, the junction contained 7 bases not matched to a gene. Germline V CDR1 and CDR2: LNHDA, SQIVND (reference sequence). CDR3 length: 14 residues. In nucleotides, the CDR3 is TGTGCCAGCAGAAGGGACAGCTTGAACACTGAAGCTTTCTTT. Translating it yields CASRRDSLNTEAFF.

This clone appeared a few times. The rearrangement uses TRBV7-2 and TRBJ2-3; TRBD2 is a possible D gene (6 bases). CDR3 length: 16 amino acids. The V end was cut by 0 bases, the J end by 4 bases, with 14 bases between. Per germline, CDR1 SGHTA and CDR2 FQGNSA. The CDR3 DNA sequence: TGTGCCAGCAGCTTAGCGGGGGGTTTTAACGCAGATACGCAGTATTTT. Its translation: CASSLAGGFNADTQYF.

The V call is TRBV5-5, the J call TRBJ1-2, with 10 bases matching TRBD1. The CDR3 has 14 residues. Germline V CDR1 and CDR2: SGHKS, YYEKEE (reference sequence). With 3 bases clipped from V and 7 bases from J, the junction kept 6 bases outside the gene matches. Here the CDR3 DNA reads TGTGCCAGCAGCTCCGGGACAGGGGTGGGTGGCTACACCTTC. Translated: CASSSGTGVGGYTF.

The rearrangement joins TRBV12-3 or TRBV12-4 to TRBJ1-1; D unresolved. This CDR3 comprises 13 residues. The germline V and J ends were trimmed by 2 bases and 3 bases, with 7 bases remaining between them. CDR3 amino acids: CASSLSQDTEAFF. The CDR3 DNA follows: TGTGCCAGCAGTTTATCCCAGGACACTGAAGCTTTCTTT.

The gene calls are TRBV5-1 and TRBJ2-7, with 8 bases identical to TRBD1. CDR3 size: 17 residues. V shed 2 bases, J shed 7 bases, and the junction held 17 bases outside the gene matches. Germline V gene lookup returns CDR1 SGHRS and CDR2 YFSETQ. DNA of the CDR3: TGCGCCAGCAGCTTAAGGTACCTCCTCGACAGGGGTTCGGAGCAGTACTTC. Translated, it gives CASSLRYLLDRGSEQYF.

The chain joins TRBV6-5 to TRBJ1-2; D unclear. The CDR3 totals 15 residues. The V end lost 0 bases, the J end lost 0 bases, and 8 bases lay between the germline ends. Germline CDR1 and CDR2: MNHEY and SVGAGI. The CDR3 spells CASSYSPGSNYGYTF. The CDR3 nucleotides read TGTGCCAGCAGTTACTCCCCAGGTTCTAACTATGGCTACACCTTC.

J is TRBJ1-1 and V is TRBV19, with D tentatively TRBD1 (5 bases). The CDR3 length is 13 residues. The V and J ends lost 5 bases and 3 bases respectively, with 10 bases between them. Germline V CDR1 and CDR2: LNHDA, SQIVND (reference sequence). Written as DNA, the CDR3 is TGTGCCAGTAGTCCGCAGGGCTACACTGAAGCTTTCTTT. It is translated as CASSPQGYTEAFF.

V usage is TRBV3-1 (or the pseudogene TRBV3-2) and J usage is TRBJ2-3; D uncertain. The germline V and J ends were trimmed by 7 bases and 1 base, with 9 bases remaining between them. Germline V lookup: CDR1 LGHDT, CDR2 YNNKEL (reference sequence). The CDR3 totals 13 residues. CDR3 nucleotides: TGTGCCAGCAACCGAGCCGGCACAGATACGCAGTATTTT. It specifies CASNRAGTDTQYF.

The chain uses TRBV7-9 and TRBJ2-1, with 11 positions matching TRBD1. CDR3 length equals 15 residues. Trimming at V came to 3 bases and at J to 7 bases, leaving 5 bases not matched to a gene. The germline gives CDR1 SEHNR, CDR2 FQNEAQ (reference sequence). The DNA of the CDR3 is TGTGCCAGCAGCTTCGGGGACAGGGGGGGTAATGAGCAGTTCTTC. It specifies CASSFGDRGGNEQFF.

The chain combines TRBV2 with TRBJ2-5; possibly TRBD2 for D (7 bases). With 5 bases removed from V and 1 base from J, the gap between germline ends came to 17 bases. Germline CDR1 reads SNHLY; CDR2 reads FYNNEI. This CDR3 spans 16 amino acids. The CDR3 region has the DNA TGTGCCAGCAGTATACAGGGCGGGGGAATCCAAGAGACCCAGTACTTC. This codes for CASSIQGGGIQETQYF.

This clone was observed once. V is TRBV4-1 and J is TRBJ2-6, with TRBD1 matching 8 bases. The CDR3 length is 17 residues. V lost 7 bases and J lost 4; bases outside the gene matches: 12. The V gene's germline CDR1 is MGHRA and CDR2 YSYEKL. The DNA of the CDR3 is TGCGCCAGCAAGTTAACGCAGGGGGCGGGAGGGGCCAACGTCCTGACTTTC. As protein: CASKLTQGAGGANVLTF.

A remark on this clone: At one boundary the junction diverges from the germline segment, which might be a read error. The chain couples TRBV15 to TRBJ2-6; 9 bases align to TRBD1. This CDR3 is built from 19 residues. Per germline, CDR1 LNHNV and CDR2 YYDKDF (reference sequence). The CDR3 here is CATSSPPGTGNSGANVLIF. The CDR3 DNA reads TGTGCCACCAGCAGCCCCCCCGGGACAGGGAACTCTGGGGCCAACGTCCTGATTTTC.

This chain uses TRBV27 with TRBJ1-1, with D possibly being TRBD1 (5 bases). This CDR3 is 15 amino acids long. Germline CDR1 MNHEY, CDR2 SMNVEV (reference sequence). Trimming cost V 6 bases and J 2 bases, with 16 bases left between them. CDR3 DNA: TGTGCCAGCAGCTTAAGCCGTACAGGAAACACTGAAGCTTTCTTT. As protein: CASSLSRTGNTEAFF.

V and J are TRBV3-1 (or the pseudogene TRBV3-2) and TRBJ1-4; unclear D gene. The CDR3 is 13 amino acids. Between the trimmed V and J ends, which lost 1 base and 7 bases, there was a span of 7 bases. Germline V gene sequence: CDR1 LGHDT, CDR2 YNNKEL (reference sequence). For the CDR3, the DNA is TGTGCCAGCAGCCAAGCTGGCCGTGAAAAACTGTTTTTT. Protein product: CASSQAGREKLFF.